This T cell receptor (beta chain) appears in the sequencing data of a study of tumor and adjacent non-tumor tissue in lung cancer. RNA was extracted from bulk tissue without any cell sorting. The germline gives CDR1 SGHAT, CDR2 FQNNGV. This CDR3 contains 14 residues. The library came from three nested PCR rounds adapted from ARM-PCR protocols. MiXCR, applied by TCRdb to the multiplex PCR reads, yields one record per CDR3 protein. This table has more than 85,000 distinct CDR3 sequences, roughly 74% appearing once. For this clonotype: The antigen is unknown. One base away lies a much larger clone, so this may be a sequencing read error.

Notes on the study in general: Tumor tissue had significantly higher TCR diversity than normal lung. Tumor repertoires had a smaller top 100 clone share than normal lung.

This sequence originates from a woman aged 60 to 75 with non-small cell lung cancer. The V call is TRBV11-2, the J call TRBJ2-7; the D gene could be TRBD1 or TRBD2 (5 bases each). Sequencing was performed on lung tumor tissue. The CDR3 bases are TGTGCCAGCAGCATCGAGTCCTCTGTCAGGGAGCAGTGCTTC. It is translated as CASSIESSVREQCF. Together with reference TRBV11-2 and TRBJ2-7, the CDR3 gives the full variable domain: EAGVAQSPRYKIIEKRQSVAFWCNPISGHATLYWYQQILGQGPKLLIQFQNNGVVDDSQLPKDRFSAERLKGVDSTLKIQPAKLEDSAVYLCASSIESSVREQCFGPGTRLTVT.